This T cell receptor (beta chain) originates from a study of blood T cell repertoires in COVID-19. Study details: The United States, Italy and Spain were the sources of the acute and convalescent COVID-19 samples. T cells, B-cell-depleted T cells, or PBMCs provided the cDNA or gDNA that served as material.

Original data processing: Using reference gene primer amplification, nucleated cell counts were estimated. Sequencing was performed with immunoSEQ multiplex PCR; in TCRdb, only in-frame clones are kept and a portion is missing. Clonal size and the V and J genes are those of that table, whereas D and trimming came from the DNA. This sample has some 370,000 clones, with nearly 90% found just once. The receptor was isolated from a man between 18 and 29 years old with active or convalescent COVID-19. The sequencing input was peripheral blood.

CDR3 protein: CASRAVFPEAFF. CDR3 nucleotides: TGTGCCAGCAGGGCGGTTTTCCCTGAAGCTTTCTTT. This chain joins TRBV7-9 and TRBJ1-1; D unclear. The V and J ends lost 6 bases and 6 bases respectively, with 11 bases between them. Germline V CDR1 and CDR2: SEHNR, FQNEAQ (reference sequence). The CDR3 extends over 12 amino acids.